This T cell receptor (beta chain) was observed in a study of T cells in Graves' hyperthyroidism and ophthalmopathy. Researchers amplified the TCR beta CDR3 regions from RNA transcripts. During a first-round RT-PCR of the TCR CDR3, the HTBI primer set was used. One entry per CDR3 protein, called by TCRdb with MiXCR from the multiplex PCR reads. The table has fewer than 450,000 distinct CDR3 sequences, about 17% seen once; the top ten hold 30% to 35%. CDR3 length: 13 amino acids. Losses at the gene ends were 6 bases for V and 7 bases for J; bases not matched to a gene: 8. Per the germline V gene, CDR1 is DFQATT and CDR2 is SNEGSKA (reference sequence). Many counts were recorded for this clonotype.

This sequence originates from a woman under 40 with Graves' hyperthyroidism that later progressed to Graves' ophthalmopathy. Sequenced sample: blood. The V and J genes are TRBV20-1 and TRBJ1-2, with TRBD1 matching over 10 bases. CDR3 residues: CSAPGTGAIGYTF. CDR3 sequence (DNA): TGCAGTGCCCCCGGGACAGGGGCGATTGGCTACACCTTC.